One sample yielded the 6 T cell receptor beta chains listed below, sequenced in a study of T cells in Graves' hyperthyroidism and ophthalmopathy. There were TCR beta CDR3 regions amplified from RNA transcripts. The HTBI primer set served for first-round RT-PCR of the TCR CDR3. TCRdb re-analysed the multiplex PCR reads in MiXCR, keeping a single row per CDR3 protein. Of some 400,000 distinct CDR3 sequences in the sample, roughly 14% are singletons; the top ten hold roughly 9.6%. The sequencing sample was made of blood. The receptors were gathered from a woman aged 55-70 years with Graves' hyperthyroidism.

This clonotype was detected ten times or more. The CDR3 sequence: CASSPVGRGELFF. CDR3 DNA sequence: TGTGCCAGCTCACCCGTGGGACGCGGGGAGCTGTTTTTT. This sequence joins TRBV18 and TRBJ2-2; either TRBD1 or TRBD2 may fit D (5 bases each). This CDR3 region has 13 residues. V shed 3 bases and J shed 7 bases, with 9 bases lying between them. Germline CDR1 KGHSH, CDR2 LQKENI.

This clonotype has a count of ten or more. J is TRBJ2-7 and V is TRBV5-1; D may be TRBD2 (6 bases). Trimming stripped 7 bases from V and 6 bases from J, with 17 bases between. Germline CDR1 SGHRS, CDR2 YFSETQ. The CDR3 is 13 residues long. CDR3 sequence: CASQGLMELEQYF. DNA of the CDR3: TGCGCCAGCCAGGGACTGATGGAACTCGAGCAGTACTTC.

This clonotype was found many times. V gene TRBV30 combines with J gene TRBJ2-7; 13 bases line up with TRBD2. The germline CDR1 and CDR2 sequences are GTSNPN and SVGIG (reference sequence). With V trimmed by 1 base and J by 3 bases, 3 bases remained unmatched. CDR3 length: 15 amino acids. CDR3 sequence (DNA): TGTGCCTGGAGTGAACTAGCGGGAGGGATCTACGAGCAGTACTTC. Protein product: CAWSELAGGIYEQYF.

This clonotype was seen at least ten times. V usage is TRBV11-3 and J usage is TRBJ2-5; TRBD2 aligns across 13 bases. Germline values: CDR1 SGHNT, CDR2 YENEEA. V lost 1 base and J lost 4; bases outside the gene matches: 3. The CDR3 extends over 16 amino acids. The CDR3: CASSLGTSGGGETQYF. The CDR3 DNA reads TGTGCCAGCAGCTTAGGGACTAGCGGGGGAGGAGAGACCCAGTACTTC. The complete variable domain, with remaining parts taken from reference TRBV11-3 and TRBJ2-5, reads EAGVVQSPRYKIIEKKQPVAFWCNPISGHNTLYWYLQNLGQGPELLIRYENEEAVDDSQLPKDRFSAERLKGVDSTLKIQPAELGDSAVYLCASSLGTSGGGETQYFGPGTRLLVL.

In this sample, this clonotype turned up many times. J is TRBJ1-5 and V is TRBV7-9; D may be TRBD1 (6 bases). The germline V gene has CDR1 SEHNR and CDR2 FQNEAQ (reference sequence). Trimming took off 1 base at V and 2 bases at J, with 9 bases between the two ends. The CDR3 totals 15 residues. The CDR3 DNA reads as TGTGCCAGCAGCTTAGGGGGGCACGGCAATCAGCCCCAGCATTTT. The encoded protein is CASSLGGHGNQPQHF.

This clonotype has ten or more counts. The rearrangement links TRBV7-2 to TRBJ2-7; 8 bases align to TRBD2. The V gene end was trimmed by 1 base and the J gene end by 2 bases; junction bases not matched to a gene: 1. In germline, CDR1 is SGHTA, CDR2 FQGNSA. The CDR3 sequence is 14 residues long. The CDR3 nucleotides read TGTGCCAGCAGCTTAGTGGGACTAGCCTACGAGCAGTACTTC. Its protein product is CASSLVGLAYEQYF. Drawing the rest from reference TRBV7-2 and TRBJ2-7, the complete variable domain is GAGVSQSPSNKVTEKGKDVELRCDPISGHTALYWYRQSLGQGLEFLIYFQGNSAPDKSGLPSDRFSAERTGGSVSTLTIQRTQQEDSAVYLCASSLVGLAYEQYFGPGTRLTVT.